Sequencing of this TCR beta chain was carried out in a study of cytomegalovirus exposure and HLA in healthy donors. The PCR used 60 Vbeta and 13 Jbeta primers. Original methodology: Approximately 9.9 million shared chains were among the about 80 million unique TCR beta chains that a later analysis counted. Using immunoSEQ multiplex PCR, the repertoire was profiled, and TCRdb retains in-frame clones only, with some absent. V and J calls and clone size follow that table, whereas D and trimming were derived from the DNA. The sample records about 150,000 clones, approximately 80% being singletons. Study-wide findings and caveats: Immune exposure data for these donors was limited to CMV serostatus. One variant, a missense change in DCLRE1C, was linked in a later analysis to TCR beta V- and J-gene trimming.

Germline trimming cut 0 bases from V and 7 bases from J; bases unmatched to any gene: 1. From germline, CDR1 is LNHNV and CDR2 YYDKDF (reference sequence). The CDR3 totals 15 residues. Only a few counts were recorded for this clone. Its specificity is not known. This TCR derives from a woman aged 50 to 60 in good health and CMV-seropositive. Input material: PBMCs. This chain uses TRBV15 with TRBJ2-1; 12 nucleotides line up with TRBD2. The CDR3 sequence is CATSRETSGGNEQFF. In nucleotides, the CDR3 is TGTGCCACCAGCAGAGAAACTAGCGGGGGGAATGAGCAGTTCTTC.